A single TCR beta chain is shown here with its context. Its specificity is unknown. With 60 Vbeta and 13 Jbeta primers, the PCR was carried out. Assay used: immunoSEQ multiplex PCR; TCRdb lists only in-frame clones, some missing. The sample holds under 200,000 clones, approximately 67% seen once. The data stem from a study of cytomegalovirus exposure and HLA in healthy donors. Study information: Earlier, 95 million to 120 million unique TCR beta sequences were recovered from about 179 million T cells by an analysis.

The CDR3 spans 16 residues. The V end lost 3 bases, the J end lost 4 bases, and 16 bases lay between the germline ends. CDR1 and CDR2 (germline): LNHDA, SQIVND (reference sequence). Study-wide points: Compared with the approximately 670-donor mean, an Asian-associated ancestry cluster reportedly had fewer N-insertions, according to a later analysis. Most CMV-associated TCR beta chains appeared HLA-restricted in a later analysis. Analysis was carried out at a later point, and it linked a missense DCLRE1C variant to TCR beta V- and J-gene trimming.

The V call is TRBV19, the J call TRBJ1-5; D is unclear. This sequence was found in a woman between 18 and 29 years old in good health and CMV-seropositive. Sequencing input: PBMCs. The DNA for the CDR3 is TGTGCCAGTAGTATTCAAGGCGGGAAACTAAATCAGCCCCAGCATTTT. Translated, it gives CASSIQGGKLNQPQHF.